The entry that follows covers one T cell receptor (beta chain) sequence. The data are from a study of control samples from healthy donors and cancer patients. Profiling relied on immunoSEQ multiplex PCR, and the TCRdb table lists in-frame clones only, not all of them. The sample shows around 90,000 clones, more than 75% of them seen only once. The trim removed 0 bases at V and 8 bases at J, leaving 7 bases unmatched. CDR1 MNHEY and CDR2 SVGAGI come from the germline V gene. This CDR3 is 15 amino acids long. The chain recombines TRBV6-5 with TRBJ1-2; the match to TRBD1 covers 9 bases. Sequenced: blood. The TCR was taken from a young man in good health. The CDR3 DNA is TGTGCCAGCAGTTACTCGACCGGGACAGGGAACGGCTACACCTTC. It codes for CASSYSTGTGNGYTF.